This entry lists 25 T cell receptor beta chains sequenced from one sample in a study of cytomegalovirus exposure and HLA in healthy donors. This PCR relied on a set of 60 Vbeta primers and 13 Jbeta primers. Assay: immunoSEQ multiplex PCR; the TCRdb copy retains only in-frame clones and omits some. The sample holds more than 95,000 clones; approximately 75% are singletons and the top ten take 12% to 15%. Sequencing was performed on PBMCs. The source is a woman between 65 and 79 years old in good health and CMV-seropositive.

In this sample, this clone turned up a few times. The CDR3 region is CASSLNLAGGTDTQYF. The CDR3 nucleotides are TGTGCCAGCAGCTTGAACCTAGCGGGGGGCACAGATACGCAGTATTTT. This chain links TRBV7-9 with TRBJ2-3, with 10 nucleotides matching TRBD2. V shed 3 bases and J 1 base; nucleotides not matched to a gene: 4. This CDR3 spans 16 amino acids. Germline CDR1 and CDR2: SEHNR and FQNEAQ (reference sequence).

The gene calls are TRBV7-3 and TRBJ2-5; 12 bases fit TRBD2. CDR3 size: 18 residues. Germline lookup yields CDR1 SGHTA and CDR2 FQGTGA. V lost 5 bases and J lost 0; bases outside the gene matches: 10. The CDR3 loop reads CASSAMPSGRVYQETQYF. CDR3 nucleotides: TGTGCCAGCAGCGCAATGCCTAGCGGGAGGGTGTACCAAGAGACCCAGTACTTC.

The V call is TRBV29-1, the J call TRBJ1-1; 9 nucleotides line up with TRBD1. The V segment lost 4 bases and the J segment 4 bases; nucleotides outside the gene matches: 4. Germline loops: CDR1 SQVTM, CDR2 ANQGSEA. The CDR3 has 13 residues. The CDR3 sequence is CSVVPDRGTEAFF. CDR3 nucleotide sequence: TGCAGCGTTGTCCCGGACAGGGGCACTGAAGCTTTCTTT. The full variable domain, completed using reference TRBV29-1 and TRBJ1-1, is SAVISQKPSRDICQRGTSLTIQCQVDSQVTMMFWYRQQPGQSLTLIATANQGSEATYESGFVIDKFPISRPNLTFSTLTVSNMSPEDSSIYLCSVVPDRGTEAFFGQGTRLTVV.

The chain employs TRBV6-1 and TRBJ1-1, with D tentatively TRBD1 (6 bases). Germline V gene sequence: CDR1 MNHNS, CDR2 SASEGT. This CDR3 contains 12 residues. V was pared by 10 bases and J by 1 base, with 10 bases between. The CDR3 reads CATPGQNTEAFF. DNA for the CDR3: TGTGCCACCCCGGGACAGAACACTGAAGCTTTCTTT.

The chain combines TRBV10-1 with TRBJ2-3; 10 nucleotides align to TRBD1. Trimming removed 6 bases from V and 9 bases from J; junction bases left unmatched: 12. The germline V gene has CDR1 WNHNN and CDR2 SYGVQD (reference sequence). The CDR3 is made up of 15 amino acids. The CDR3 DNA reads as TGCGCCAGCAGCCCGCCGGGACAGGGGAAATCGACGCAGTATTTT. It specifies CASSPPGQGKSTQYF.

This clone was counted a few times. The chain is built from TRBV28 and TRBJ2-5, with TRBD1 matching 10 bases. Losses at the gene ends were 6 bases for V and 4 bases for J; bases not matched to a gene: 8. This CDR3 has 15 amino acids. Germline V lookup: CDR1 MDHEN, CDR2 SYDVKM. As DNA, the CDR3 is TGTGCCAGCAGCGTACCGGGACAGGGGCTAGAGACCCAGTACTTC. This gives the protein CASSVPGQGLETQYF.

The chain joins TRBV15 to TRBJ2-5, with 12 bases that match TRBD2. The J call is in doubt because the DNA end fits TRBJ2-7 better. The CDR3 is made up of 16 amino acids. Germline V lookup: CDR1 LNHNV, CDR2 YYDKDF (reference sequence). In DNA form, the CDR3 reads TGTGCCACCAGCGGTCTAGCGGGGGGGCCTTCCTACGAGCAGTACTTC. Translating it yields CATSGLAGGPSYEQYF.

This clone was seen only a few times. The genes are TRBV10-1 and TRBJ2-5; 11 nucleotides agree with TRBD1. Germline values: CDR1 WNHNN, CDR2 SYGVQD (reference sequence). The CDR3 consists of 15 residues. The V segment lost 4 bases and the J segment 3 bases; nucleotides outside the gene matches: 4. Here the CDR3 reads CASSAGTGGEETQYF. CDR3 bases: TGCGCCAGCAGTGCGGGGACAGGGGGGGAAGAGACCCAGTACTTC.

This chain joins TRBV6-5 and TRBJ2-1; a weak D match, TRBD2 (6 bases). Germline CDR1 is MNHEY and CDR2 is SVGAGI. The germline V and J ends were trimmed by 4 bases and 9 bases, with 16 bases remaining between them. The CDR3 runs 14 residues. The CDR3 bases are TGTGCCAGCAGTTCAACCGGGACTCCGTTTGAGCAGTTCTTC. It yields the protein CASSSTGTPFEQFF.

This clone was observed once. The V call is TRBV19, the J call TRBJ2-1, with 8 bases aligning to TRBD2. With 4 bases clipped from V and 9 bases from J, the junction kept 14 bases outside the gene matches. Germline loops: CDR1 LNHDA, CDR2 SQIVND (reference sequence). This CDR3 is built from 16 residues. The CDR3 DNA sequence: TGTGCCAGTAGTAAGGGTTCACTAGCGGTCCTTGGTGAGCAGTTCTTC. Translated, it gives CASSKGSLAVLGEQFF.

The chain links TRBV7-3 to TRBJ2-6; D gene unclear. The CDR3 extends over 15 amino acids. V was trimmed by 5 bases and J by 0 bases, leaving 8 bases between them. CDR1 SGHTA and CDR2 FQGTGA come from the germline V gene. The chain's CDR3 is CASSEQPSGANVLTF. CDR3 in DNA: TGTGCCAGCAGCGAGCAACCCTCTGGGGCCAACGTCCTGACTTTC.

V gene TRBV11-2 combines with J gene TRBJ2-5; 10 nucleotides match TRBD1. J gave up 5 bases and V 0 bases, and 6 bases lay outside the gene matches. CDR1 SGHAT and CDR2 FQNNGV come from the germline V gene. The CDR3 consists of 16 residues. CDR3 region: CASSLDSGTGVETQYF. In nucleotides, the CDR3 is TGTGCCAGCAGCTTAGACTCCGGGACAGGGGTCGAGACCCAGTACTTC.

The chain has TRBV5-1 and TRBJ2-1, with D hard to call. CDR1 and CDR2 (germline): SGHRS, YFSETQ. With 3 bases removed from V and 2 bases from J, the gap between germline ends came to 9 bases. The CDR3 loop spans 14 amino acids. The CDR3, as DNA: TGCGCCAGCAGCTCTGGTGGGCCCTACAATGAGCAGTTCTTC. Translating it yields CASSSGGPYNEQFF.

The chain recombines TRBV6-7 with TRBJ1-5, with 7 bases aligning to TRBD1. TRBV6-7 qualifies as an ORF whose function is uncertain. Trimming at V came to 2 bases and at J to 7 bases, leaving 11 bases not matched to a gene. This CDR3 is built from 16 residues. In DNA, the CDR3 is TGTGCCAGCAGTTACAATCTCCAGGGGGTCGGACAGCCCCAGCATTTT. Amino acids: CASSYNLQGVGQPQHF.

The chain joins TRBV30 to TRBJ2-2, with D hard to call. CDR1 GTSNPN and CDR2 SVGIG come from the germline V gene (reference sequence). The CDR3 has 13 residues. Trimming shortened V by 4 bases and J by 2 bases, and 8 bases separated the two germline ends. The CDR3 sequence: CAWTGPNTGELFF. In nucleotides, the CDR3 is TGTGCCTGGACGGGTCCAAACACCGGGGAGCTGTTTTTT.

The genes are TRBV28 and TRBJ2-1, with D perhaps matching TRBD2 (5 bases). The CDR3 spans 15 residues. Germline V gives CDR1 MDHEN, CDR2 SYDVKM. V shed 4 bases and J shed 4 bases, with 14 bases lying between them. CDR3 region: CASSSFTRNYNEQFF. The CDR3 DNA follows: TGTGCCAGCAGTTCGTTTACTAGAAATTACAATGAGCAGTTCTTC.

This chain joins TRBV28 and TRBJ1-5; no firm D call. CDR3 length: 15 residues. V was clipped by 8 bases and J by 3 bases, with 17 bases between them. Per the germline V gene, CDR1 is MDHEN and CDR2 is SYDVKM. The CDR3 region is CASSPLAPSNQPQHF. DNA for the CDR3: TGTGCCAGCTCCCCGTTGGCTCCTTCCAATCAGCCCCAGCATTTT.

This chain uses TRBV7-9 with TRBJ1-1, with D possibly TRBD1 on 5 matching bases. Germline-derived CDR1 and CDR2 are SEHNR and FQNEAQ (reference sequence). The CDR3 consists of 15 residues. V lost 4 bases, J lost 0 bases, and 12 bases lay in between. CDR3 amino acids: CASSSGGSMNTEAFF. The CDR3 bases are TGTGCCAGCAGCTCGGGGGGGTCTATGAACACTGAAGCTTTCTTT. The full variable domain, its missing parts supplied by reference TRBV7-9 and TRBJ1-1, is DTGVSQNPRHKITKRGQNVTFRCDPISEHNRLYWYRQTLGQGPEFLTYFQNEAQLEKSRLLSDRFSAERPKGSFSTLEIQRTEQGDSAMYLCASSSGGSMNTEAFFGQGTRLTVV.

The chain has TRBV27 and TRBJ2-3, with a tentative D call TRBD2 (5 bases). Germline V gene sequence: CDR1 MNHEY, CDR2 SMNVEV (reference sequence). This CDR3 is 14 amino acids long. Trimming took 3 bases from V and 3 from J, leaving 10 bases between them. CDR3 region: CASSFLGETDTQYF. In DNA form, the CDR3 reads TGTGCCAGCAGTTTCCTCGGGGAAACAGATACGCAGTATTTT.

In nucleotides, the CDR3 is TGTGCCAGCTTACAGACAGCCAATGGGGCCTACGAGCAGTACTTC. This sequence encodes CASLQTANGAYEQYF. The V and J genes are TRBV18 and TRBJ2-7, with D maybe TRBD1 (5 bases). The CDR3 has 15 amino acids. The V gene's germline CDR1 is KGHSH and CDR2 LQKENI. V lost 7 bases, J lost 2 bases, and 18 bases lay in between.

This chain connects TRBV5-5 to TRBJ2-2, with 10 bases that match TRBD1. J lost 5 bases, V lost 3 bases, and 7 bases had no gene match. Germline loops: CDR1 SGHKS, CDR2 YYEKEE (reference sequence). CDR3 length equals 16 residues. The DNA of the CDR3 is TGTGCCAGCAGCTACCGACAGGGGGCTAGTACCGGGGAGCTGTTTTTT. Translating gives CASSYRQGASTGELFF.

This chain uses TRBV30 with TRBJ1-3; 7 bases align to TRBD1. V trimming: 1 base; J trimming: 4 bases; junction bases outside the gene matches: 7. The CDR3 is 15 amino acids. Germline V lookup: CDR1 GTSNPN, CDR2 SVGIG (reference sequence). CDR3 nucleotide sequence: TGTGCCTGGAGTGGATACAGGGGAGACGGAAACACCATATATTTT. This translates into CAWSGYRGDGNTIYF. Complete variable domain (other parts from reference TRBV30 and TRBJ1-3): SQTIHQWPATLVQPVGSPLSLECTVEGTSNPNLYWYRQAAGRGLQLLFYSVGIGQISSEVPQNLSASRPQDRQFILSSKKLLLSDSGFYLCAWSGYRGDGNTIYFGEGSWLTVV.

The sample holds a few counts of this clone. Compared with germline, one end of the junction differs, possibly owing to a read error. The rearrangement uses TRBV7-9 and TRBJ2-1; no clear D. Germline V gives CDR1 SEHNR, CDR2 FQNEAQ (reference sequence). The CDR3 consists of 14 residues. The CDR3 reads CSSSSLTTYNEQFF. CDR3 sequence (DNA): TGTTCCAGCAGCTCCTTGACAACTTACAATGAGCAGTTCTTC.

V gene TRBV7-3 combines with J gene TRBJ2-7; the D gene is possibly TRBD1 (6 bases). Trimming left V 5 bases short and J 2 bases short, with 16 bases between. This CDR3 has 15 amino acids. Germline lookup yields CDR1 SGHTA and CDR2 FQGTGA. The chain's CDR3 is CASSISGTPPYEQYF. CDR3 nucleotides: TGTGCCAGCAGCATATCCGGGACACCTCCCTACGAGCAGTACTTC.

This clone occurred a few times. DNA for the CDR3: TGTGCCAGCCCAGGCTCAACCGACAGGGGCATCAATGAGCAGTTCTTC. It is translated as CASPGSTDRGINEQFF. This rearrangement joins TRBV6-9 to TRBJ2-1; TRBD1 matches at 8 bases. This CDR3 contains 16 residues. V dropped 8 bases and J dropped 6; count of bases not matched to a gene: 15. In germline, CDR1 is MNHGY, CDR2 SVAAGI.